This passage covers 32 T cell receptor beta chains from one sample sequenced in a study of OX40 agonist ivuxolimab in advanced cancers. Clones were read by immunoSEQ multiplex PCR, and TCRdb kept only the in-frame ones, dropping some. The sample shows 62,000 or so clones, about 85% of them seen only once. Sequenced here: CD4+ or CD8+ T cells sorted from blood, sampled in a trial of the OX40 agonist ivuxolimab. These receptors came from an adult with an advanced solid tumor such as melanoma, head and neck, liver or kidney cancer.

This chain links TRBV5-1 with TRBJ2-1; 7 bases agree with TRBD2. The CDR3 has 13 residues. V dropped 6 bases and J dropped 6; count of bases not matched to a gene: 6. In germline, CDR1 is SGHRS, CDR2 YFSETQ. The CDR3, as DNA: TGCGCCAGCAAACTAGCGCCAGTCAATGAGCAGTTCTTC. Its protein product is CASKLAPVNEQFF. Full variable domain (remainder filled in from reference TRBV5-1 and TRBJ2-1): KAGVTQTPRYLIKTRGQQVTLSCSPISGHRSVSWYQQTPGQGLQFLFEYFSETQRNKGNFPGRFSGRQFSNSRSEMNVSTLELGDSALYLCASKLAPVNEQFFGPGTRLTVL.

There are a few counts of this clone. This rearrangement joins TRBV30 to TRBJ2-2; TRBD2 aligns across 13 bases. Germline CDR1 is GTSNPN and CDR2 is SVGIG (reference sequence). This CDR3 region has 17 residues. V lost 0 bases to trimming and J lost 4 bases; unmatched junction nucleotides: 5. CDR3: CAWSVLGLAGPTGELFF. The CDR3 DNA sequence: TGTGCCTGGAGTGTACTGGGACTAGCGGGACCCACCGGGGAGCTGTTTTTT.

The chain has TRBV28 and TRBJ2-5; no reliable D call. CDR3 length: 12 residues. The germline CDR1 and CDR2 sequences are MDHEN and SYDVKM. V lost 8 bases and J lost 2, with 9 bases in between. The CDR3 coding sequence is TGTGCCAGCCAGACACGTCAAGAGACCCAGTACTTC. Its translation is CASQTRQETQYF.

This sequence joins TRBV6-6 and TRBJ2-1, with TRBD2 identical over 16 bases. The CDR3 is 15 residues long. Looked up from germline, CDR1 is MNHNY and CDR2 is SVGAGI (reference sequence). Losses at the gene ends were 8 bases for V and 5 bases for J; bases not matched to a gene: 3. The CDR3 nucleotides are TGTGCCAGCTGGGGACTAGCGGGAGGGCACAATGAGCAGTTCTTC. Translation gives CASWGLAGGHNEQFF.

The J gene is TRBJ2-4, the V gene TRBV7-9; D may correspond to TRBD1 or TRBD2 (5 bases each). Germline V lookup: CDR1 SEHNR, CDR2 FQNEAQ (reference sequence). The V gene lost 5 bases and the J gene lost 8 bases, with 22 bases spanning the gap. The CDR3 length is 16 residues. CDR3 loop: CASSPKIGGFGDIQYF. CDR3 sequence (DNA): TGTGCCAGCAGCCCAAAAATTGGGGGATTTGGTGACATTCAGTACTTC.

The chain is built from TRBV9 and TRBJ2-2; TRBD1 matches 11 bases. Germline CDR1 is SGDLS and CDR2 is YYNGEE. Trimming at V came to 4 bases and at J to 0 bases, leaving 5 bases not matched to a gene. This CDR3 is built from 17 residues. The CDR3 protein is CASSNRDRGANTGELFF. CDR3 nucleotide sequence: TGTGCCAGCAGCAACCGGGACAGGGGGGCGAACACCGGGGAGCTGTTTTTT.

J is TRBJ2-7 and V is TRBV5-5; a weak D match, TRBD2 (5 bases). Trimming shortened V by 4 bases and J by 0 bases, and 14 bases separated the two germline ends. CDR1 SGHKS and CDR2 YYEKEE come from the germline V gene (reference sequence). The CDR3 runs to 15 residues. The DNA for the CDR3 is TGTGCCAGCAGCACGGACTTATTGAGCTCCTACGAGCAGTACTTC. It is translated as CASSTDLLSSYEQYF.

CDR3 residues: CAWSDKREGWAETQYF. The DNA for the CDR3 is TGTGCCTGGAGTGACAAGCGGGAGGGATGGGCAGAGACCCAGTACTTC. The chain links TRBV30 to TRBJ2-5; TRBD2 matches 10 bases. Germline lookup yields CDR1 GTSNPN and CDR2 SVGIG (reference sequence). There are 16 residues in the CDR3. V shed 1 base, J shed 4 bases, and the junction held 9 bases outside the gene matches.

The chain has TRBV5-6 and TRBJ1-6; D gene uncertain. CDR3 length equals 15 residues. The germline gives CDR1 SGHDT, CDR2 YYEEEE. Trimming removed 4 bases from V and 9 bases from J, with 17 bases in between. This CDR3 is CASSIYRREGSPLHF. For the CDR3, the DNA is TGTGCCAGCAGCATATACCGGAGGGAGGGTTCACCCCTCCACTTT.

The rearrangement links TRBV10-3 to TRBJ2-3; D is ambiguous. The CDR3 extends over 13 amino acids. The V and J ends lost 7 bases and 7 bases respectively, with 15 bases between them. Looked up from germline, CDR1 is ENHRY and CDR2 is SYGVKD. The CDR3 nucleotides read TGTGCCATCAACCTCGACCCCCAATATACGCAGTATTTT. It encodes CAINLDPQYTQYF.

This clone was picked up one time. This chain links TRBV9 with TRBJ1-2; TRBD1 agrees at 7 bases. This CDR3 is built from 15 residues. Germline V gene lookup returns CDR1 SGDLS and CDR2 YYNGEE. Trimming took 1 base from V and 7 from J; bases not matched to a gene: 10. In nucleotides, the CDR3 is TGTGCCAGCAGCGTAAGTTTACAGGGGCGGAGTGGCTACACCTTC. The encoded protein is CASSVSLQGRSGYTF.

The rearrangement uses TRBV18 and TRBJ2-7; 8 nucleotides align to TRBD2. The CDR3 has 16 residues. With V trimmed by 0 bases and J by 2 bases, 6 bases remained unmatched. From germline, CDR1 is KGHSH and CDR2 LQKENI. The CDR3 spells CASSPPERGTAYEQYF. In DNA form, the CDR3 reads TGTGCCAGCTCACCACCTGAGCGGGGGACCGCCTACGAGCAGTACTTC.

This clone turned up a few times. The chain links TRBV28 to TRBJ2-4; D ambiguous. This CDR3 is 11 amino acids long. V shed 2 bases and J shed 7 bases, with 3 bases lying between them. Germline V CDR1 and CDR2: MDHEN, SYDVKM. In DNA form, the CDR3 reads TGTGCCAGCAGTTTAGGGAACATTCAGTACTTC. It codes for CASSLGNIQYF.

In this sample, this clone turned up a few times. J is TRBJ1-2 and V is TRBV19; 10 bases line up with TRBD1. This CDR3 is built from 13 residues. Germline assignment: CDR1 LNHDA and CDR2 SQIVND (reference sequence). V lost 4 bases to trimming and J lost 7 bases; unmatched junction nucleotides: 3. CDR3 loop: CASSTGQGGGYTF. The CDR3 coding sequence is TGTGCCAGTAGTACCGGACAGGGGGGTGGCTACACCTTC.

This chain connects TRBV11-2 to TRBJ2-2; D is uncertain. This CDR3 is 15 amino acids long. V dropped 6 bases and J dropped 0 bases, with 11 bases sitting between them. Germline CDR1 and CDR2: SGHAT and FQNNGV. CDR3 loop: CASRQTTANTGELFF. In DNA, the CDR3 is TGTGCCAGCAGGCAGACGACGGCGAACACCGGGGAGCTGTTTTTT. Full variable domain (missing parts from reference TRBV11-2 and TRBJ2-2): EAGVAQSPRYKIIEKRQSVAFWCNPISGHATLYWYQQILGQGPKLLIQFQNNGVVDDSQLPKDRFSAERLKGVDSTLKIQPAKLEDSAVYLCASRQTTANTGELFFGEGSRLTVL.

This chain joins TRBV4-2 and TRBJ2-3; 10 bases align to TRBD2. The CDR3 runs to 16 residues. Germline V gene data show CDR1 as LGHNA and CDR2 as YNFKEQ. V lost 6 bases, J lost 2 bases, and 8 bases stayed unmatched. CDR3 DNA: TGTGCCAGCAGTCAACTAGCGGGAAAAATCACAGATACGCAGTATTTT. Protein: CASSQLAGKITDTQYF.

This clone is a singleton in its sample. The rearrangement links TRBV11-1 to TRBJ2-7; 10 nucleotides line up with TRBD2. Trimming at V came to 1 base and at J to 5 bases, leaving 5 bases not matched to a gene. This CDR3 comprises 15 residues. CDR1 SGHAT and CDR2 FQDESV come from the germline V gene (reference sequence). CDR3 sequence reads: CASSLGAGGPNEQYF. The CDR3 DNA sequence: TGTGCCAGCAGCTTAGGAGCGGGAGGGCCTAACGAGCAGTACTTC.

The chain joins TRBV28 to TRBJ1-3, with D unclear. CDR1 is MDHEN, CDR2 SYDVKM, per germline. Trimming shortened V by 6 bases and J by 4 bases, and 16 bases separated the two germline ends. The CDR3 contains 15 residues. The CDR3 loop is CASSQRSLRGNTIYF. CDR3 DNA sequence: TGTGCCAGCAGCCAAAGGAGTTTGCGGGGAAACACCATATATTTT.

A single count supports this clone. At one boundary the junction diverges from the germline segment, which might be a read error. The chain carries TRBV11-2 and TRBJ2-7; 7 bases are shared with TRBD2. Germline lookup yields CDR1 SGHAT and CDR2 FQNNGV. The CDR3 consists of 17 residues. Written as DNA, the CDR3 is TGCGCCAGCAGCCAAGATCCCGTGGGGGGGAGATCCTACGAGCAGTACTTC. As protein: CASSQDPVGGRSYEQYF.

V and J are TRBV28 and TRBJ2-3; weak D call: TRBD1 (7 bases). Germline V lookup: CDR1 MDHEN, CDR2 SYDVKM. The CDR3 runs 15 residues. Between the trimmed V and J ends, which lost 2 bases and 4 bases, there was a span of 13 bases. CDR3 in amino acids: CASSLGRQGADTQYF. CDR3 bases: TGTGCCAGCAGTTTAGGGAGGCAGGGGGCAGATACGCAGTATTTT.

The rearrangement uses TRBV4-2 and TRBJ2-7; D remains unclear. Germline CDR1 is LGHNA and CDR2 is YNFKEQ. The length of the CDR3 is 16 residues. V shed 0 bases and J shed 0 bases, with 12 bases lying between them. CDR3 sequence: CASSQDPDQSSYEQYF. Written as DNA, the CDR3 is TGTGCCAGCAGCCAAGATCCGGACCAGAGCTCCTACGAGCAGTACTTC.

In regard to this clone: The same CDR3 is also encoded by other DNA sequences in this sample. This chain uses TRBV20-1 with TRBJ2-7, with D hard to call. The V end was cut by 3 bases, the J end by 3 bases, with 6 bases between. This CDR3 has 11 residues. In germline, CDR1 is DFQATT, CDR2 SNEGSKA (reference sequence). The CDR3 coding sequence is TGCAGTGCTAGTTCTGACTACGAGCAGTACTTC. Protein sequence: CSASSDYEQYF.

The rearrangement joins TRBV5-4 to TRBJ1-1; D might be TRBD1 (5 bases). V gave up 4 bases and J gave up 1 base, with 11 bases separating them. Germline values: CDR1 SGHNT, CDR2 YYREEE (reference sequence). The CDR3 spans 14 residues. CDR3 residues: CASSGTGGNTEAFF. CDR3 coding DNA: TGTGCCAGCAGCGGTACGGGGGGGAACACTGAAGCTTTCTTT. Full variable domain (rest looked up from reference TRBV5-4 and TRBJ1-1): ETGVTQSPTHLIKTRGQQVTLRCSSQSGHNTVSWYQQALGQGPQFIFQYYREEENGRGNFPPRFSGLQFPNYSSELNVNALELDDSALYLCASSGTGGNTEAFFGQGTRLTVV.

The chain has TRBV4-2 and TRBJ2-7; the D gene is possibly TRBD2 (5 bases). This CDR3 has 15 amino acids. Trimming left V 3 bases short and J 4 bases short, with 16 bases between. Looked up from germline, CDR1 is LGHNA and CDR2 is YNFKEQ. The DNA of the CDR3 is TGTGCCAGCAGCCAGAGGAGCGGATACCGTTACGAGCAGTACTTC. This encodes CASSQRSGYRYEQYF.

The chain is built from TRBV11-3 and TRBJ2-1; D not resolved. The CDR3 runs 14 residues. Trimming pared 0 bases from V and 4 bases from J, leaving 7 bases between. Looked up from germline, CDR1 is SGHNT and CDR2 is YENEEA. The CDR3 sequence is CASSLDAGYNEQFF. Here the CDR3 DNA reads TGTGCCAGCAGCTTAGATGCCGGGTACAATGAGCAGTTCTTC.

The chain couples TRBV5-1 to TRBJ1-1; D possibly corresponds to TRBD1 (5 bases). V was shortened by 4 bases and J by 0 bases, with 10 bases between the two germline ends. The CDR3 loop spans 14 amino acids. Germline loops: CDR1 SGHRS, CDR2 YFSETQ. The CDR3 protein is CASSKQAMNTEAFF. CDR3 nucleotide sequence: TGCGCCAGCAGCAAACAGGCGATGAACACTGAAGCTTTCTTT. The entire variable domain, with the rest obtained from reference TRBV5-1 and TRBJ1-1, is as follows: KAGVTQTPRYLIKTRGQQVTLSCSPISGHRSVSWYQQTPGQGLQFLFEYFSETQRNKGNFPGRFSGRQFSNSRSEMNVSTLELGDSALYLCASSKQAMNTEAFFGQGTRLTVV.

The chain carries TRBV5-4 and TRBJ1-4; 9 bases match TRBD1. This CDR3 contains 16 residues. Trimming at V came to 4 bases and at J to 0 bases, leaving 4 bases not matched to a gene. CDR1 SGHNT and CDR2 YYREEE come from the germline V gene (reference sequence). Here the CDR3 reads CASSRGQGSTNEKLFF. The CDR3 region has the DNA TGTGCCAGCAGCCGCGGACAGGGGTCAACTAATGAAAAACTGTTTTTT.

The J gene is TRBJ2-3, the V gene TRBV5-1; D not resolved. The V end was cut by 3 bases, the J end by 2 bases, with 16 bases between. This CDR3 spans 16 amino acids. Per germline, CDR1 SGHRS and CDR2 YFSETQ. The CDR3 reads CASSSQASSATDTQYF. CDR3 in DNA: TGCGCCAGCAGCTCACAAGCCTCGTCCGCCACAGATACGCAGTATTTT.

The chain employs TRBV18 and TRBJ2-5; D is uncertain. Germline values: CDR1 KGHSH, CDR2 LQKENI. The CDR3 has 13 residues. Trimming pared 3 bases from V and 5 bases from J, leaving 10 bases between. The CDR3 here is CASSPNQGETQYF. CDR3 DNA sequence: TGTGCCAGCTCACCCAACCAAGGGGAGACCCAGTACTTC.

This chain connects TRBV5-8 to TRBJ2-5, with D possibly being TRBD2 (6 bases). The CDR3 spans 14 residues. Germline-derived CDR1 and CDR2 are SGHTS and YDEGEE. Trimming shortened V by 5 bases and J by 3 bases, and 14 bases separated the two germline ends. CDR3 nucleotides: TGTGCCAGCAGTTTGAGATGGGGGGAAGAGACCCAGTACTTC. Amino acid sequence: CASSLRWGEETQYF.

V is TRBV28 and J is TRBJ2-1, with 8 nucleotides matching TRBD2. V lost 0 bases, J lost 0 bases, and 4 bases stayed unmatched. The CDR3 is 17 residues long. CDR1 is MDHEN and CDR2 is SYDVKM in the germline V gene. As DNA, the CDR3 is TGTGCCAGCAGTTTATGGACCGGGACTAGCTCCTACAATGAGCAGTTCTTC. Its protein is CASSLWTGTSSYNEQFF.

The genes are TRBV5-6 and TRBJ1-3, with TRBD1 matching 9 bases. V lost 4 bases and J lost 0; bases outside the gene matches: 5. Germline CDR1 SGHDT, CDR2 YYEEEE. CDR3 length equals 16 residues. The DNA of the CDR3 is TGTGCCAGCAGCACACAGGGGGCTGGCTCTGGAAACACCATATATTTT. Residues: CASSTQGAGSGNTIYF.